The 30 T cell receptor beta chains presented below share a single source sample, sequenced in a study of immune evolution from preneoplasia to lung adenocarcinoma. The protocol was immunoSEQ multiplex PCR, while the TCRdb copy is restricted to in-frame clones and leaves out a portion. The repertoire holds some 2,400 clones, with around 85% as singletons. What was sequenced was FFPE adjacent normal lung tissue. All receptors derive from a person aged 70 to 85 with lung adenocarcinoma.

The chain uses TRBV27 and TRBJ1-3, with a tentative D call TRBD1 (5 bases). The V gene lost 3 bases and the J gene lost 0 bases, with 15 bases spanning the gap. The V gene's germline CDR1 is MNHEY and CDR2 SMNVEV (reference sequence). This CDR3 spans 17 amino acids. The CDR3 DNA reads TGTGCCAGCAGTTTCCGGGACCCTCAAAGCTCTGGAAACACCATATATTTT. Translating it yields CASSFRDPQSSGNTIYF.

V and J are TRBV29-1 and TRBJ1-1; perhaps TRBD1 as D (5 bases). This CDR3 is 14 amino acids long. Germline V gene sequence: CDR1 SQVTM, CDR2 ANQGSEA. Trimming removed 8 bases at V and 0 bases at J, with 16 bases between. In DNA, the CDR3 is TGCAGCATTACAACGGGACCTATGAACACTGAAGCTTTCTTT. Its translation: CSITTGPMNTEAFF.

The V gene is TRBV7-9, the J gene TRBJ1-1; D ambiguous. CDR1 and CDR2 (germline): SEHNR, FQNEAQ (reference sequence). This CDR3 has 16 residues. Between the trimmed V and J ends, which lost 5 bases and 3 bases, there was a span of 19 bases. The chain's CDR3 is CASSSGPGSLYTEAFF. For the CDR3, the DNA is TGTGCCAGCAGCAGCGGCCCGGGCTCCCTTTACACTGAAGCTTTCTTT.

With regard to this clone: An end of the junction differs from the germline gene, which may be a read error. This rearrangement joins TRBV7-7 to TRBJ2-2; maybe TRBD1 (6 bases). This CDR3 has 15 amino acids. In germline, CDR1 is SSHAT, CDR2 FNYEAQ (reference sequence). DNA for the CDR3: TGTGCTAGCAGCTTACAGGACAGGAACACCGGGGAGCTGTTTTTT. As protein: CASSLQDRNTGELFF.

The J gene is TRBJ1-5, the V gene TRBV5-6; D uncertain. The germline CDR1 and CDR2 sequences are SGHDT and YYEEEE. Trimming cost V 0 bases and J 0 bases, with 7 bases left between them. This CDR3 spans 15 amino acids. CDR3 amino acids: CASSLGGHSNQPQHF. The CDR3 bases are TGTGCCAGCAGCTTGGGAGGCCATAGCAATCAGCCCCAGCATTTT.

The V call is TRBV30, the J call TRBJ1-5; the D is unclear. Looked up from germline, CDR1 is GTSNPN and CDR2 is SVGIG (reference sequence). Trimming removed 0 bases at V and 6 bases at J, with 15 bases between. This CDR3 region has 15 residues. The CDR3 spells CAWSVLREWIQPQHF. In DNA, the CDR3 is TGTGCCTGGAGTGTTTTGAGGGAGTGGATTCAGCCCCAGCATTTT.

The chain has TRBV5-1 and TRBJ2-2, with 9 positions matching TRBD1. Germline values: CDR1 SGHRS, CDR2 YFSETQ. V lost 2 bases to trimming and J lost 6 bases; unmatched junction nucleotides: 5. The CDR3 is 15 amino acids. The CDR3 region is CASSLQGALAGELFF. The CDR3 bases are TGCGCCAGCAGCTTACAGGGGGCCCTGGCCGGGGAGCTGTTTTTT.

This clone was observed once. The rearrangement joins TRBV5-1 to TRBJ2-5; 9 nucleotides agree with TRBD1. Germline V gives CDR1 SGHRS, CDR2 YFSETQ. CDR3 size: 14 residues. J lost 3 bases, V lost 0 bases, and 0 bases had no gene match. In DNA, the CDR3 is TGCGCCAGCAGCTTGGGGACAGGGGAAGAGACCCAGTACTTC. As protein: CASSLGTGEETQYF.

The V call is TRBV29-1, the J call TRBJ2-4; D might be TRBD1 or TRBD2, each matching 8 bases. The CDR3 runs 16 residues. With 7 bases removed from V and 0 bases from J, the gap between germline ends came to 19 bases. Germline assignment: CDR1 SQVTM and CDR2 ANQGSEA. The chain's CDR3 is CSAGTGGGLAKNIQYF. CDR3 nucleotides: TGCAGCGCTGGGACAGGCGGGGGGTTAGCCAAAAACATTCAGTACTTC.

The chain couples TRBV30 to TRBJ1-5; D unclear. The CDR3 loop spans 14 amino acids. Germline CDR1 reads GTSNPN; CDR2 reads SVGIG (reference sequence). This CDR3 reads CAATGSGGNQPQHF. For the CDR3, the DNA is TGTGCTGCCACGGGGTCTGGGGGCAATCAGCCCCAGCATTTT.

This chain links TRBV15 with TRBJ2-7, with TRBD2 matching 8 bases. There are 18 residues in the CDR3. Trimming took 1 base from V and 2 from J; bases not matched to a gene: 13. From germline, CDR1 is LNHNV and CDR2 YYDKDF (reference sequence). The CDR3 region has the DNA TGTGCCACCAGCAGAGTTACAGCGGGTAGCGGGATCGCCTACGAGCAGTACTTC. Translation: CATSRVTAGSGIAYEQYF.

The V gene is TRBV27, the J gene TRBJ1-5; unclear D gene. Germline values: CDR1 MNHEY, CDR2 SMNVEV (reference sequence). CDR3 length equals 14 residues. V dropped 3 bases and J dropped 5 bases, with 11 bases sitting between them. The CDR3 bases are TGTGCCAGCAGTTTCACCGGGCTGGATCAGCCCCAGCATTTT. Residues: CASSFTGLDQPQHF.

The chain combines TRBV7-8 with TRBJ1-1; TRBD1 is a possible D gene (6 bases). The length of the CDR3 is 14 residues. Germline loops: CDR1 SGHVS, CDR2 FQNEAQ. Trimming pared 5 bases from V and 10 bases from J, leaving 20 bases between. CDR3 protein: CASSPQERDKLAFF. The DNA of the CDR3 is TGTGCCAGCAGCCCTCAGGAACGGGACAAACTAGCTTTCTTT.

The CDR3 DNA sequence: TGTGCCAGCAGCCTTACCTTCGGGACAGGTTACAATGAGCAGTTCTTC. It translates to CASSLTFGTGYNEQFF. The V call is TRBV6-4, the J call TRBJ2-1; 8 bases agree with TRBD1. This CDR3 region has 16 residues. Losses at the gene ends were 6 bases for V and 4 bases for J; bases not matched to a gene: 11. Germline V gene data show CDR1 as MRHNA and CDR2 as SNTAGT.

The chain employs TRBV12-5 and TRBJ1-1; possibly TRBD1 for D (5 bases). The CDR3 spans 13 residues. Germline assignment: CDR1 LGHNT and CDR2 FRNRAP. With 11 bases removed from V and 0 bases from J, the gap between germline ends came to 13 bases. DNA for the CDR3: TGTGCTGGGGGGACGGGGATGAACACTGAAGCTTTCTTT. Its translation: CAGGTGMNTEAFF.

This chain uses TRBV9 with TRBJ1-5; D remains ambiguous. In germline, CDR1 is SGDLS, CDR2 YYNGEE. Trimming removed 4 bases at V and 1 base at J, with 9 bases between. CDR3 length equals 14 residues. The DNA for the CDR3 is TGTGCCAGCAGCCACGACGGGAGCAATCAGCCCCAGCATTTT. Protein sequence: CASSHDGSNQPQHF. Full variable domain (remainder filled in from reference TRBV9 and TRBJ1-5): DSGVTQTPKHLITATGQRVTLRCSPRSGDLSVYWYQQSLDQGLQFLIQYYNGEERAKGNILERFSAQQFPDLHSELNLSSLELGDSALYFCASSHDGSNQPQHFGDGTRLSIL.

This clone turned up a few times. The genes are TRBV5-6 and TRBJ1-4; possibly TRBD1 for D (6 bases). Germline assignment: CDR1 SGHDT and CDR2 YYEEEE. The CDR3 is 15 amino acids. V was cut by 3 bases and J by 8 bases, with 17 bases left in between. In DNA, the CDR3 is TGTGCCAGCAGCTGGGCCGGGACAAAACGCGAAAAACTGTTTTTT. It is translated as CASSWAGTKREKLFF.

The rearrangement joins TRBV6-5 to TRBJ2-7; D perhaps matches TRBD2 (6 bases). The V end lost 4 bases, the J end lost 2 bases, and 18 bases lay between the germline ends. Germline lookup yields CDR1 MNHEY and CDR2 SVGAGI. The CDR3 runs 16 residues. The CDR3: CASSSAGGRGTYEQYF. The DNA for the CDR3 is TGTGCCAGCAGTTCCGCCGGGGGAAGAGGGACCTACGAGCAGTACTTC.

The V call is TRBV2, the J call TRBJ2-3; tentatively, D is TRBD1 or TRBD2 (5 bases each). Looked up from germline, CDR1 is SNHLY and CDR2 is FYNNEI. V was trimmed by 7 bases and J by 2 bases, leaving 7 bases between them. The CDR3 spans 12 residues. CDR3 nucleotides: TGTGCCAGCAAGGGACCCACAGATACGCAGTATTTT. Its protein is CASKGPTDTQYF. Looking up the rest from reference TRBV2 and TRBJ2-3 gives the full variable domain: EPEVTQTPSHQVTQMGQEVILRCVPISNHLYFYWYRQILGQKVEFLVSFYNNEISEKSEIFDDQFSVERPDGSNFTLKIRSTKLEDSAMYFCASKGPTDTQYFGPGTRLTVL.

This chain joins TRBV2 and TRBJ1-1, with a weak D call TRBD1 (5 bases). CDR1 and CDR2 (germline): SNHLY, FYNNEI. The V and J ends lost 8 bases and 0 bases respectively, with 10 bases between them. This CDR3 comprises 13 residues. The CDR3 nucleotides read TGTGCCAGCCCCAAGGGGTTGAACACTGAAGCTTTCTTT. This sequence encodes CASPKGLNTEAFF. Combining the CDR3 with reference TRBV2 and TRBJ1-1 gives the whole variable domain EPEVTQTPSHQVTQMGQEVILRCVPISNHLYFYWYRQILGQKVEFLVSFYNNEISEKSEIFDDQFSVERPDGSNFTLKIRSTKLEDSAMYFCASPKGLNTEAFFGQGTRLTVV.

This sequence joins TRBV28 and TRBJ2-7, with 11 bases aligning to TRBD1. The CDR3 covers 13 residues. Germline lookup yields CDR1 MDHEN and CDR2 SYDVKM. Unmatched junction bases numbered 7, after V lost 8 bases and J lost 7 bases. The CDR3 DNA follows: TGTGCCAGCCGGGACAGGGGGTCGAAGGAGCAGTACTTC. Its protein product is CASRDRGSKEQYF.

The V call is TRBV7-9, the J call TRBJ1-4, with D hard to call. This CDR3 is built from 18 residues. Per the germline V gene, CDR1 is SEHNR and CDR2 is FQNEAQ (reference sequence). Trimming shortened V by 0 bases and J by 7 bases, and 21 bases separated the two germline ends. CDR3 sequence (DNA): TGTGCCAGCAGCTTAGCCTCTCCCCTTAATCCCCCTCCTGAAAAACTGTTTTTT. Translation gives CASSLASPLNPPPEKLFF.

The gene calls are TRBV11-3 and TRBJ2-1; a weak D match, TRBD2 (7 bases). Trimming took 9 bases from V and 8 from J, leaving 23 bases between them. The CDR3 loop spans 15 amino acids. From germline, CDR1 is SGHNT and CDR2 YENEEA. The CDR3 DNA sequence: TGTGCCAGTGCCCCCGATTCCAGGGGAGGGCATGAGCAGTTCTTC. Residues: CASAPDSRGGHEQFF.

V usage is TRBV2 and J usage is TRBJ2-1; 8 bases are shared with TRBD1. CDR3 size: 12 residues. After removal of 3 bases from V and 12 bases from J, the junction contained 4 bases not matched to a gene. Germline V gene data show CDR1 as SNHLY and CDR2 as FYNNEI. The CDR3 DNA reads TGTGCCAGCAGTGACGGGGACAGGCTGCAGTTCTTC. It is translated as CASSDGDRLQFF.

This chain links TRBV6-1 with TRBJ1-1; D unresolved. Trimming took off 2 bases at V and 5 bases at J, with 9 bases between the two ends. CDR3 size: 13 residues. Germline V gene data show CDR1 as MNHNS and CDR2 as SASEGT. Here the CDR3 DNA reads TGTGCCAGCAGTGAAAGGAGGGTTACTGAAGCTTTCTTT. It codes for CASSERRVTEAFF.

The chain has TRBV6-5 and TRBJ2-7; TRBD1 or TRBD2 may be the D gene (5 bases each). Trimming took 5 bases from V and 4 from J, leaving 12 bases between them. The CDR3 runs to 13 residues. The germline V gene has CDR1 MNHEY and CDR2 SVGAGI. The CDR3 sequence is CASSPGKGYEQYF. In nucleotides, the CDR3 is TGTGCCAGCAGTCCCGGGAAGGGGTACGAGCAGTACTTC.

For the CDR3, the DNA is TGTGCCAGCAGTTTTGGGCTAGCGGGAGGAAATGAGCAGTTCTTC. Its translation is CASSFGLAGGNEQFF. This rearrangement joins TRBV6-5 to TRBJ2-1, with TRBD2 matching 11 bases. The CDR3 contains 15 residues. V lost 4 bases, J lost 7 bases, and 6 bases stayed unmatched. Per germline, CDR1 MNHEY and CDR2 SVGAGI.

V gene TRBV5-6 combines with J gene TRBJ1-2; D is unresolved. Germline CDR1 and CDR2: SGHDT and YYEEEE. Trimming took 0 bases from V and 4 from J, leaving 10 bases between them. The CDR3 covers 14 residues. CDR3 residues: CASSLGSPPYGYTF. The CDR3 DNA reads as TGTGCCAGCAGCTTGGGGTCGCCTCCCTATGGCTACACCTTC.

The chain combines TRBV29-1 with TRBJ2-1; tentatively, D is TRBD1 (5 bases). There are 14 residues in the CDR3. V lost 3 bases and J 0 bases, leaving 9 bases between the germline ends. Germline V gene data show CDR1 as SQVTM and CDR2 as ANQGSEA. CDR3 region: CSVDRASSYNEQFF. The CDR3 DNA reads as TGCAGCGTTGACAGGGCGAGCTCCTACAATGAGCAGTTCTTC.

The CDR3 region is CASSFRLGEEYEQYF. CDR3 in DNA: TGTGCCAGCAGCTTCAGGCTGGGAGAAGAATACGAGCAGTACTTC. The chain couples TRBV5-5 to TRBJ2-7, with D possibly matching TRBD2 (5 bases). Per germline, CDR1 SGHKS and CDR2 YYEKEE (reference sequence). The CDR3 is 15 amino acids. V lost 2 bases and J 4 bases, leaving 16 bases between the germline ends.